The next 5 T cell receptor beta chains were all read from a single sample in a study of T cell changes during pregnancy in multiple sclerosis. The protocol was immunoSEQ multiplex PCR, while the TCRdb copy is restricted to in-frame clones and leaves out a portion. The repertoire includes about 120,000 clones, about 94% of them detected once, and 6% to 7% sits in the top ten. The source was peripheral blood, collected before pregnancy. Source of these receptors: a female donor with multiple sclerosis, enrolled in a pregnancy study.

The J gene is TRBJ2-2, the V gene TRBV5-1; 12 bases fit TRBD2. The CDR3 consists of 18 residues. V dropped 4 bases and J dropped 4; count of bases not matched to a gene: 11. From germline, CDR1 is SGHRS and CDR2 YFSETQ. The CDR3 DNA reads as TGCGCCAGCAGCCTAGCTAGCGGGAGGGTCGTCGGCACCGGGGAGCTGTTTTTT. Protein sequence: CASSLASGRVVGTGELFF. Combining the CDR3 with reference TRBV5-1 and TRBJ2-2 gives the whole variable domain KAGVTQTPRYLIKTRGQQVTLSCSPISGHRSVSWYQQTPGQGLQFLFEYFSETQRNKGNFPGRFSGRQFSNSRSEMNVSTLELGDSALYLCASSLASGRVVGTGELFFGEGSRLTVL.

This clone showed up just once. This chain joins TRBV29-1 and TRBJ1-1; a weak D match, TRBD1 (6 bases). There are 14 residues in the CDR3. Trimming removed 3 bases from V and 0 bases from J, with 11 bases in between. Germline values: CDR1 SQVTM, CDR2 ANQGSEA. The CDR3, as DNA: TGCAGCGTTGACAGGGGCGGCATGAACACTGAAGCTTTCTTT. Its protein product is CSVDRGGMNTEAFF.

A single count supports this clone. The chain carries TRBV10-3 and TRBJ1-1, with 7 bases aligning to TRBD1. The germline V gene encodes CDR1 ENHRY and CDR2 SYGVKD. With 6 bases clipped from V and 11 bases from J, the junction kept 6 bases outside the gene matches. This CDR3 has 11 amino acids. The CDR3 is CAISDRDVAFF. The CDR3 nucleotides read TGTGCCATCAGCGACAGGGATGTGGCTTTCTTT.

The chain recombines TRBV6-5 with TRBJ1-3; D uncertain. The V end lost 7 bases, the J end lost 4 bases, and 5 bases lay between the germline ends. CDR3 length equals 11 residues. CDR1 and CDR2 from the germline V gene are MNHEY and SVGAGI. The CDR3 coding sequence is TGTGCCAGCACCTTCGGAAACACCATATATTTT. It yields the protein CASTFGNTIYF.

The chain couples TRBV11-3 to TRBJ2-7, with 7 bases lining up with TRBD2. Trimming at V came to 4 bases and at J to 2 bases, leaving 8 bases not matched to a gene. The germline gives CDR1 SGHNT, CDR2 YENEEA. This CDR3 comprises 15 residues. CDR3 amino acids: CASSSKSGATYEQYF. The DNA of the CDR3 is TGTGCCAGCAGCTCCAAGAGCGGGGCCACCTACGAGCAGTACTTC. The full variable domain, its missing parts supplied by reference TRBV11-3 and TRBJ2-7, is EAGVVQSPRYKIIEKKQPVAFWCNPISGHNTLYWYLQNLGQGPELLIRYENEEAVDDSQLPKDRFSAERLKGVDSTLKIQPAELGDSAVYLCASSSKSGATYEQYFGPGTRLTVT.